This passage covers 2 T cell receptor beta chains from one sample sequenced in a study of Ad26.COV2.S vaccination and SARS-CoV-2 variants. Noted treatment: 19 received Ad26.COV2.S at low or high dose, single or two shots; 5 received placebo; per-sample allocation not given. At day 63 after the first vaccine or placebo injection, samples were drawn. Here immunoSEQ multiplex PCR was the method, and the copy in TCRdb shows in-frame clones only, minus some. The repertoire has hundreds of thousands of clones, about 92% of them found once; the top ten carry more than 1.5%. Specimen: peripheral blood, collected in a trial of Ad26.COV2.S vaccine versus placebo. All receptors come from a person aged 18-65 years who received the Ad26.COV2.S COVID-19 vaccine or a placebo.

The CDR3, as DNA: TGTGCCAGCGGACTTTCTAGCACAGATACGCAGTATTTT. Protein: CASGLSSTDTQYF. The chain joins TRBV11-3 to TRBJ2-3; possibly TRBD2 for D (5 bases). V was trimmed by 8 bases and J by 0 bases, leaving 9 bases between them. Per the germline V gene, CDR1 is SGHNT and CDR2 is YENEEA. The CDR3 is made up of 13 amino acids.

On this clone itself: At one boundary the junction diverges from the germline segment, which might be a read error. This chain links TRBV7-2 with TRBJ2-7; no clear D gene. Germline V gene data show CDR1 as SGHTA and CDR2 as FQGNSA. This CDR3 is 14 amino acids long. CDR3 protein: CASSLFAASYGQYF. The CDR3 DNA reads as TGTGCCAGCAGCTTATTCGCCGCCTCCTACGGGCAGTACTTC.